The rows below give T cell receptor beta chains drawn from one sample of a study of cytomegalovirus exposure and HLA in healthy donors. TCRdb's table, derived via immunoSEQ multiplex PCR, lists solely in-frame clones and lacks some. The sample has approximately 170,000 clones, around 81% seen once. The sequenced sample consisted of PBMCs. The receptors shown here come from a middle-aged man in good health and CMV-seronegative. Each CDR3 is given with its conserved first and last residue. The order of the fields is V gene, clone size, CDR3 protein. Clone size is given for some rows only: seen once, a few or many times, or a class if the clone is expanded.

>TRBV7-9|.
CASSPPGSHSGTQYF
>TRBV10-3|.
CAIAGGGEAFF
>TRBV7-6|.
CASSSGIEQYF
>TRBV11-2|.
CASSLGGLGLTDTQYF
>TRBV5-4|.
CASSLELVAYNEQFF
>TRBV5-8|.
CASSFGITGSPLHF
>TRBV19|.
CASSTDRFPGVGETQYF
>TRBV7-8|.
CATTGIFRQEFSDTQYF
>TRBV7-6|.
CASSPSELAPEQFF
>TRBV7-3|.
CATALAGEADTQYF
>TRBV5-1|few
CASSLTVNTEAFF
>TRBV19|.
CASSILGGQATYATNEKLFF
>TRBV7-9|.
CASSSEVVYGYTF
>TRBV5-6|.
CASSTRGFSYNEQFF
>TRBV7-9|few
CASSPETSPLRNEQFF
>TRBV28|.
CASSSRQGALNEQFF
>TRBV28|once
CASSRGGARGSGNTIYF
>TRBV7-2|.
CASSLKDASTNEQFF
>TRBV5-3|.
CARSSLAQNEQFF
>TRBV19|.
CASSIGGGNTEAFF
>TRBV2|.
CASHTSGYSTDTQYF
>TRBV29-1|.
CSVRDYTDTQYF
>TRBV10-2|.
CASSEPDSQNTGELFF
>TRBV19|.
CASTLGRTGGLAYGYTF
>TRBV7-2|.
CASSLGGRVGGGYTF
>TRBV28|.
CASSSRTGEGSYNEQFF
>TRBV18|.
CASSDGVRNEKLFF
>TRBV12-5|.
CASGLGGAGVSYNEQFF
>TRBV7-6|.
CASSPRTSDYEQYF
>TRBV5-1|.
CASSLGSVQETQYF
>TRBV6-5|.
CASSYSENSEAFF
>TRBV7-9|.
CASTTPQGKDNEKLFF
>TRBV13|.
CASSGSAVYNEQFF
>TRBV4-2|.
CASSQPASGRTDTQYF
>TRBV7-9|.
CASSFPAEGTDTQYF